This T cell receptor beta chain was observed in a study of blood T cell repertoires in COVID-19. The germline V gene encodes CDR1 SEHNR and CDR2 FQNEAQ (reference sequence). This CDR3 is 13 amino acids long. Between the trimmed V and J ends, which lost 4 bases and 4 bases, there was a span of 10 bases. The table lists this clone with a few counts. How the authors handled the data: Using reference gene primer amplification, nucleated cell counts were estimated. Only in-frame clones appear in the TCRdb table, and some are missing; sequencing was by immunoSEQ multiplex PCR. That table is the source of V, J and clone size, and D and trimming were worked out from the DNA. The sample contains over 250,000 clones, about 90% of which appear only once.

The genes are TRBV7-9 and TRBJ1-1; D may be TRBD1 (6 bases). This TCR came from a woman in her fifties or sixties who had recovered from COVID-19. The sample consisted of PBMCs or T cells enriched from blood (not recorded which). CDR3 coding DNA: TGTGCCAGCAGCTACAGGGCCCCCACTGAAGCTTTCTTT. Translation gives CASSYRAPTEAFF.